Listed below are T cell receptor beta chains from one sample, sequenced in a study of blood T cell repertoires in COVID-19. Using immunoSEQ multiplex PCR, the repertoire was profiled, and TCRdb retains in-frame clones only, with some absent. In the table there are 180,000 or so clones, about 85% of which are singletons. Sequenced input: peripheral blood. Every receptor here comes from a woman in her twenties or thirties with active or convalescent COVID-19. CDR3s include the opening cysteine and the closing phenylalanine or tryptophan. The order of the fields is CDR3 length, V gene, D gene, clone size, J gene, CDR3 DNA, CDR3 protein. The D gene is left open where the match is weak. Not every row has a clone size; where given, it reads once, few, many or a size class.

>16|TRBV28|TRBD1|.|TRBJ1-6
TGTGCCAGCAGTTCCGCCGGGGGACAGGAAGCTGGGACCCTCCACTTT
CASSSAGGQEAGTLHF
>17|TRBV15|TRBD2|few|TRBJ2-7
TGTGCCACCAGCAGAGATCCAGCGGGGGGGCCTTTGTACGAGCAGTACTTC
CATSRDPAGGPLYEQYF
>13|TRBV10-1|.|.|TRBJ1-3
TGCGCCAGCCAGGAGGACTCTGGAAACACCATATATTTT
CASQEDSGNTIYF
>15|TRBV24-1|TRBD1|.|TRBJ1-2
TGTGCCACCAGTGATCACAGGGGGCCAGTCTATGGCTACACCTTC
CATSDHRGPVYGYTF
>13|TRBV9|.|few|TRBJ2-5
TGTGCCAGCAGCCCGACTAGCCAAGAGACCCAGTACTTC
CASSPTSQETQYF
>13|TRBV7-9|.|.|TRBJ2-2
TGTGCCAGCAGCCCCGCGGTCACCGGGGAGCTGTTTTTT
CASSPAVTGELFF
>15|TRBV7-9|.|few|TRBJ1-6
TGTGCCAGCAGCCTCGGTCGGGGATCTAATTCACCCCTCCACTTT
CASSLGRGSNSPLHF
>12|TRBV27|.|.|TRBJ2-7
TGTGCCAGCAGTTCGACTAGAGACGGTTGGTACTTC
CASSSTRDGWYF
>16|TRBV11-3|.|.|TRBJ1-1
TGTGCCAGCAGCTTAGTCCCAGGGAATTTGAACACTGAAGCTTTCTTT
CASSLVPGNLNTEAFF
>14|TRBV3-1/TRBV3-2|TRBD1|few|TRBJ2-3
TGTGCCAGCAGCCAACTTGACAGGGAAGATACGCAGTATTTT
CASSQLDREDTQYF
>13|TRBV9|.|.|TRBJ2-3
TGTGCCAGCAGCTTTTCCAGCGCAGATACGCAGTATTTT
CASSFSSADTQYF
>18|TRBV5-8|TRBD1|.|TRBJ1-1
TGTGCCAGCAGCCGACTAGGGACAGGGCAATTGATGAACACTGAAGCTTTCTTT
CASSRLGTGQLMNTEAFF
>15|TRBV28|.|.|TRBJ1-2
TGTGCCAGCAGTTCTTACAGTGAAGCTAACTATGGCTACACCTTC
CASSSYSEANYGYTF
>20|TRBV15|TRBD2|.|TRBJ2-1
TGTGCCACCAGCAGAGATGAAATGGCTCTGTATAGCGGGATCTACAATGAGCAGTTCTTC
CATSRDEMALYSGIYNEQFF
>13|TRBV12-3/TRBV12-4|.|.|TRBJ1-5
TGTGCCAGCAGTTTAGAGGGGTATCAGCCCCAGCATTTT
CASSLEGYQPQHF
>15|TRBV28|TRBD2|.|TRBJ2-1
TGTGCCAGCAGTTATACTAGCGGGAGGGTTAATGGGGAGTTCTTC
CASSYTSGRVNGEFF
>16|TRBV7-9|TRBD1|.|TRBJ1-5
TGTGCCAGCAGCTTAGGGACAGGGGTTAGCAATCAGCCCCAGCATTTT
CASSLGTGVSNQPQHF
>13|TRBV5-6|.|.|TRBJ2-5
TGTGCCAGCAGCACGACTGATCAAGAGACCCAGTACTTC
CASSTTDQETQYF
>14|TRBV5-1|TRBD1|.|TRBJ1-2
TGCGCCAGCAGCTTGGAGACAGGGATCCAAGGCTACACCTTC
CASSLETGIQGYTF
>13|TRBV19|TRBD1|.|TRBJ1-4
TGTGCCAGTAAACAGGGGGGAGGCGAAAAACTGTTTTTT
CASKQGGGEKLFF
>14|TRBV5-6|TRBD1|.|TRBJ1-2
TGTGCCAGCAGCGCGGACAGGGGGAGTAATGGCTACACCTTC
CASSADRGSNGYTF
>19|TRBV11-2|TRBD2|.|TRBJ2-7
TGTGCCAGCAGCTTGGGCCAGGGCCAGGGACTAGCGGGAGGGCGGGAGCAGTACTTC
CASSLGQGQGLAGGREQYF
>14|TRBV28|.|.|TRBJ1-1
TGTGCCAGCAGTTTATATTCGGTGAACACTGAAGCTTTCTTT
CASSLYSVNTEAFF
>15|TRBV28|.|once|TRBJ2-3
TGTGCCAGCAGAGTAGCGGTCTGGAAAGCAGATACGCAGTATTTT
CASRVAVWKADTQYF
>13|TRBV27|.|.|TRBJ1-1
TGTGCCAGCAGTTTACAGGGGTCCACTGAAGCTTTCTTT
CASSLQGSTEAFF
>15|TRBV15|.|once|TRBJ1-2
TGTGCCACCAGCAGGCAGGGCTCGGGGGGCTATGGCTACACCTTC
CATSRQGSGGYGYTF
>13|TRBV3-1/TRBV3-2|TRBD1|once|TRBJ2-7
TGTGCCAGCAGCTACAGGGGCTCCTACGAGCAGTACTTC
CASSYRGSYEQYF
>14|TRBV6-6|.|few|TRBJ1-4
TGTGCCAGCAGGGGGGGTCCACCTAATGAAAAACTGTTTTTT
CASRGGPPNEKLFF